One TCR beta chain is described in this entry. What it recognizes is unknown. The data were taken from a study of identifying expanded T cells in peripheral blood. Points from the study as a whole: Across healthy donors, higher total template counts meant significantly greater approximately two-week count variance. Technical replicates showed around 1.2 changed clones; roughly two weeks about 16.4; four weeks 19.

Collection occurred without any documented infections or immune events in donors. Measured with immunoSEQ multiplex PCR; TCRdb has only the in-frame clones, and not every one. The data contain some 100,000 clones, about 87% of them singletons. Germline lookup yields CDR1 SQVTM and CDR2 ANQGSEA. V dropped 5 bases and J dropped 3; count of bases not matched to a gene: 6. CDR3 length: 14 amino acids. This clonotype was obtained from a person aged 18 to 70 in good health. J is TRBJ1-1 and V is TRBV29-1; 10 bases map to TRBD1. The specimen was blood. This chain's CDR3 is CSVRQGAPDTEAFF. CDR3 DNA sequence: TGCAGCGTTAGACAGGGGGCGCCGGACACTGAAGCTTTCTTT. The full variable domain, with the rest looked up from reference TRBV29-1 and TRBJ1-1, is SAVISQKPSRDICQRGTSLTIQCQVDSQVTMMFWYRQQPGQSLTLIATANQGSEATYESGFVIDKFPISRPNLTFSTLTVSNMSPEDSSIYLCSVRQGAPDTEAFFGQGTRLTVV.